Listed below are T cell receptor beta chains from one sample, sequenced in a study of shared clonotypes between healthy human individuals. Produced via immunoSEQ multiplex PCR; TCRdb's table is partial and in-frame only. The table shows some 580,000 clones, with 98% occurring only once. The sequencing input was naive CD8+ T cells sorted from blood. The receptor set was obtained from a young man in good health. Both conserved end residues are part of each CDR3. The order of the fields is J gene, clone size, D gene, V gene, CDR3 DNA, CDR3 protein. The D gene is left open where the match is weak. Clone size is given for some rows only: seen once, a few or many times, or a class if the clone is expanded.

j_call: TRBJ2-7
clone_size: .
d_call: TRBD1
v_call: TRBV28
cdr3_nt: TGTGCCAGCACCATCCACGGACAGGGAATGTACGAGCAGTACTTC
cdr3_aa: CASTIHGQGMYEQYF

j_call: TRBJ1-4
clone_size: .
d_call: .
v_call: TRBV4-1
cdr3_nt: TGCGCCAGCAGCCAGGTACTCCCTTTTGGTATCCGGAACGAAAAACTGTTTTTT
cdr3_aa: CASSQVLPFGIRNEKLFF

j_call: TRBJ2-1
clone_size: .
d_call: .
v_call: TRBV4-1
cdr3_nt: TGCGCCAGCAGCCAAAGCGGTGTCGCCCTCTCCTACAATGAGCAGTTCTTC
cdr3_aa: CASSQSGVALSYNEQFF

j_call: TRBJ2-7
clone_size: .
d_call: TRBD2
v_call: TRBV4-2
cdr3_nt: TGTGCCAGCGCTCGCGGGAGTACCGAGCAGTACTTC
cdr3_aa: CASARGSTEQYF

j_call: TRBJ2-7
clone_size: .
d_call: .
v_call: TRBV5-1
cdr3_nt: TGCGCCAGCAGCTCGACGGAGTCCTACGAGCAGTACTTC
cdr3_aa: CASSSTESYEQYF

j_call: TRBJ2-7
clone_size: .
d_call: TRBD1
v_call: TRBV5-1
cdr3_nt: TGCGCCAGCAGCTCACCAAAACAGGGGTGGGGCTACGAGCAGTACTTC
cdr3_aa: CASSSPKQGWGYEQYF

j_call: TRBJ2-3
clone_size: .
d_call: TRBD2
v_call: TRBV9
cdr3_nt: TGTGCCAGCAGCGCCGGAAGGACTAGTGCAGATACGCAGTATTTT
cdr3_aa: CASSAGRTSADTQYF

j_call: TRBJ1-1
clone_size: .
d_call: .
v_call: TRBV5-6
cdr3_nt: TGTGCCAGCAGCTTGGTGGGGCTCGTAGGTAATGAAGCTTTCTTT
cdr3_aa: CASSLVGLVGNEAFF

j_call: TRBJ2-6
clone_size: .
d_call: .
v_call: TRBV29-1
cdr3_nt: TGCAGCGTTGAAGTAGCGGGGGCCAACGTCCTGACTTTC
cdr3_aa: CSVEVAGANVLTF

j_call: TRBJ1-1
clone_size: .
d_call: TRBD1
v_call: TRBV2
cdr3_nt: TGTGCCAGCAGTGGACAGGGGAGGGTGAACACTGAAGCTTTCTTT
cdr3_aa: CASSGQGRVNTEAFF

j_call: TRBJ2-5
clone_size: .
d_call: .
v_call: TRBV6-5
cdr3_nt: TGTGCCAGCAGTTACCGGCTAGGGGAGGAGACCCAGTACTTC
cdr3_aa: CASSYRLGEETQYF

j_call: TRBJ1-1
clone_size: few
d_call: .
v_call: TRBV6-1
cdr3_nt: TGTGCCAGCAGTGACCCGGGGAACACTGAAGCTTTCTTT
cdr3_aa: CASSDPGNTEAFF

j_call: TRBJ1-1
clone_size: .
d_call: TRBD1
v_call: TRBV7-9
cdr3_nt: TGTGCCAGCAGCGTCACCGGGACAGGGCCCACTGAAGCTTTCTTT
cdr3_aa: CASSVTGTGPTEAFF